This entry lists 23 T cell receptor beta chains sequenced from one sample in a study of cytomegalovirus exposure and HLA in healthy donors. Vbeta (60) and Jbeta (13) primers were used in the PCR. TCRdb's table, derived via immunoSEQ multiplex PCR, lists solely in-frame clones and lacks some. The sample yields 150,000 to 200,000 clones, over 60% seen once. Sequenced sample: PBMCs. These TCRs come from a woman aged 45-60 years in good health and CMV-seronegative.

This clone was recorded once. The chain combines TRBV29-1 with TRBJ1-2, with D unresolved. The germline gives CDR1 SQVTM, CDR2 ANQGSEA. The CDR3 sequence is 13 residues long. The ends were cut back, 1 base at V and 1 base at J, with 7 bases in the middle. CDR3 nucleotides: TGCAGCGTTGAAGTCGGGAATAACTATGGCTACACCTTC. Residues: CSVEVGNNYGYTF. The variable domain in full, with the rest retrieved from reference TRBV29-1 and TRBJ1-2, is SAVISQKPSRDICQRGTSLTIQCQVDSQVTMMFWYRQQPGQSLTLIATANQGSEATYESGFVIDKFPISRPNLTFSTLTVSNMSPEDSSIYLCSVEVGNNYGYTFGSGTRLTVV.

The rearrangement joins TRBV28 to TRBJ1-5; no definite D call. Trimming removed 5 bases at V and 4 bases at J, with 15 bases between. In germline, CDR1 is MDHEN, CDR2 SYDVKM. The CDR3 is 15 residues long. The CDR3 spells CASSPPGSRNQPQHF. CDR3 coding DNA: TGTGCCAGCAGTCCTCCCGGGAGTCGGAATCAGCCCCAGCATTTT.

The rearrangement uses TRBV2 and TRBJ1-2, with 7 bases matching TRBD1. Trimming at V came to 7 bases and at J to 4 bases, leaving 15 bases not matched to a gene. The V gene's germline CDR1 is SNHLY and CDR2 FYNNEI. The CDR3 is 16 amino acids. CDR3 coding DNA: TGTGCCAGCACCTCGAACCGACAGGGCGGATCCTATGGCTACACCTTC. It codes for CASTSNRQGGSYGYTF. The full variable domain, rest sourced from reference TRBV2 and TRBJ1-2, is EPEVTQTPSHQVTQMGQEVILRCVPISNHLYFYWYRQILGQKVEFLVSFYNNEISEKSEIFDDQFSVERPDGSNFTLKIRSTKLEDSAMYFCASTSNRQGGSYGYTFGSGTRLTVV.

In the case of this clone: Sequence at one end of the junction differs from germline and may be a read error. The chain couples TRBV28 to TRBJ2-1; TRBD2 agrees at 7 bases. The CDR3 spans 12 residues. Per the germline V gene, CDR1 is MDHEN and CDR2 is SYDVKM. The CDR3 here is CASSAARGGGLF. CDR3 DNA: TGTGCCAGCAGTGCCGCCCGTGGGGGGGGACTCTTC.

The chain joins TRBV4-2 to TRBJ1-2; TRBD1 might be the D (6 bases). This CDR3 is 15 amino acids long. Germline loops: CDR1 LGHNA, CDR2 YNFKEQ. V was shortened by 0 bases and J by 5 bases, with 13 bases between the two germline ends. The CDR3 sequence is CASSQDLGQGYGYTF. The CDR3 DNA follows: TGTGCCAGCAGCCAAGATTTAGGGCAGGGGTATGGCTACACCTTC.

This rearrangement joins TRBV7-6 to TRBJ2-3, with 12 bases fitting TRBD2. CDR1 and CDR2 (germline): SGHVS, FNYEAQ. This CDR3 contains 18 residues. Trimming cost V 2 bases and J 2 bases; bases outside gene matches: 8. The chain's CDR3 is CASSLRSSGRADTDTQYF. The CDR3 DNA follows: TGTGCCAGCAGCTTACGCTCTAGCGGGAGGGCCGACACAGATACGCAGTATTTT.

This clone has a handful of counts. This chain joins TRBV19 and TRBJ2-6; 10 bases align to TRBD1. The V gene end was trimmed by 5 bases and the J gene end by 2 bases; junction bases not matched to a gene: 6. The CDR3 contains 17 residues. Looked up from germline, CDR1 is LNHDA and CDR2 is SQIVND (reference sequence). The chain's CDR3 is CASSAGTGVAGANVLTF. DNA for the CDR3: TGTGCCAGTAGTGCGGGGACAGGGGTGGCTGGGGCCAACGTCCTGACTTTC.

The chain employs TRBV5-4 and TRBJ2-5, with 8 nucleotides matching TRBD2. Germline assignment: CDR1 SGHNT and CDR2 YYREEE (reference sequence). This CDR3 is built from 14 residues. V shed 3 bases, J shed 0 bases, and the junction held 1 base outside the gene matches. The CDR3 nucleotides read TGTGCCAGCAGCTCGGGGGGGTACCAAGAGACCCAGTACTTC. Its translation: CASSSGGYQETQYF.

The chain is built from TRBV29-1 and TRBJ2-7; TRBD2 is a possible D gene (5 bases). Germline lookup yields CDR1 SQVTM and CDR2 ANQGSEA. Trimming removed 6 bases from V and 1 base from J, with 16 bases in between. This CDR3 region has 14 residues. CDR3 bases: TGCAGCGTGCGGGCCAAGGGAAGTTCCTACGAGCAGTACTTC. Protein product: CSVRAKGSSYEQYF.

The rearrangement links TRBV29-1 to TRBJ1-5; D gene unclear. The CDR3 contains 12 residues. Between the trimmed V and J ends, which lost 7 bases and 0 bases, there was a span of 7 bases. Germline V gene lookup returns CDR1 SQVTM and CDR2 ANQGSEA. The CDR3 DNA sequence: TGCAGCGCTCGGGATAGCAATCAGCCCCAGCATTTT. Protein sequence: CSARDSNQPQHF.

The sample holds one count of this clone. The chain combines TRBV7-2 with TRBJ2-1, with TRBD2 matching over 8 bases. The V and J ends lost 4 bases and 4 bases, in that order; junction bases with no gene match: 12. Germline V gene sequence: CDR1 SGHTA, CDR2 FQGNSA. This CDR3 has 17 amino acids. The CDR3 DNA reads as TGTGCCAGCAGCTCTACCCCCTCTGGCGGGGGGTACAATGAGCAGTTCTTC. It yields the protein CASSSTPSGGGYNEQFF.

The J gene is TRBJ2-7, the V gene TRBV6-1; perhaps TRBD1 as D (6 bases). Germline V gene data show CDR1 as MNHNS and CDR2 as SASEGT. The ends were cut back, 4 bases at V and 6 bases at J, with 16 bases in the middle. The CDR3 spans 14 residues. This CDR3 reads CASSATGHGFEQYF. CDR3 bases: TGTGCCAGCAGTGCAACAGGGCACGGATTCGAGCAGTACTTC.

V usage is TRBV7-9 and J usage is TRBJ1-1; TRBD1 might be the D (5 bases). Germline CDR1 SEHNR, CDR2 FQNEAQ (reference sequence). Deletions cut 6 bases from V and 1 base from J, with 9 bases between. The CDR3 spans 13 residues. CDR3 protein: CASRLTENTEAFF. The CDR3 region has the DNA TGTGCCAGCAGATTGACAGAGAACACTGAAGCTTTCTTT.

This clone was observed a handful of times. This chain joins TRBV2 and TRBJ1-5, with unresolved D. CDR1 SNHLY and CDR2 FYNNEI come from the germline V gene. V shed 4 bases and J shed 2 bases, with 12 bases lying between them. The CDR3 totals 15 residues. CDR3 bases: TGTGCCAGCAGTGTAAGGAGGGAGGGCAATCAGCCCCAGCATTTT. As protein: CASSVRREGNQPQHF.

This clone was found a few times. This chain joins TRBV6-1 and TRBJ2-7; maybe TRBD1 (6 bases). V shed 1 base and J shed 5 bases, with 9 bases lying between them. Germline CDR1 and CDR2: MNHNS and SASEGT. The CDR3 contains 13 residues. The CDR3 sequence is CASSEVGGDEQYF. The DNA of the CDR3 is TGTGCCAGCAGTGAAGTTGGGGGCGACGAGCAGTACTTC.

The chain carries TRBV7-2 and TRBJ2-3; TRBD1 agrees at 7 bases. Germline V gene sequence: CDR1 SGHTA, CDR2 FQGNSA. The V gene end was trimmed by 5 bases and the J gene end by 6 bases; junction bases not matched to a gene: 5. This CDR3 comprises 13 residues. The CDR3 here is CASSLGGSDTQYF. CDR3 DNA sequence: TGTGCCAGCAGCCTAGGGGGCAGTGATACGCAGTATTTT.

The chain links TRBV28 to TRBJ2-7; D is possibly TRBD2 (5 bases). Germline values: CDR1 MDHEN, CDR2 SYDVKM. CDR3 length equals 14 residues. V was pared by 5 bases and J by 3 bases, with 14 bases between. This chain's CDR3 is CASSKRGRHYEQYF. The CDR3, as DNA: TGTGCCAGCAGTAAAAGAGGGAGACACTACGAGCAGTACTTC. Full variable domain (remainder filled in from reference TRBV28 and TRBJ2-7): DVKVTQSSRYLVKRTGEKVFLECVQDMDHENMFWYRQDPGLGLRLIYFSYDVKMKEKGDIPEGYSVSREKKERFSLILESASTNQTSMYLCASSKRGRHYEQYFGPGTRLTVT.

The rearrangement links TRBV18 to TRBJ2-3; 9 nucleotides line up with TRBD2. The CDR3 is 18 residues long. CDR1 is KGHSH and CDR2 is LQKENI in the germline V gene. After removal of 3 bases from V and 2 bases from J, the junction contained 12 bases not matched to a gene. The CDR3 DNA sequence: TGTGCCAGCTCACCGCGGATAATAGCGGGAGCACTCACAGATACGCAGTATTTT. Translated, it gives CASSPRIIAGALTDTQYF.

The chain recombines TRBV5-1 with TRBJ1-1, with 9 bases lining up with TRBD1. CDR3 length: 15 residues. V dropped 3 bases and J dropped 6; count of bases not matched to a gene: 9. CDR1 is SGHRS, CDR2 YFSETQ, per germline. CDR3 nucleotides: TGCGCCAGCAGCTCACCGGGACAGGGAGTAGCTGAAGCTTTCTTT. It translates to CASSSPGQGVAEAFF. The complete variable domain, with remaining parts taken from reference TRBV5-1 and TRBJ1-1, reads KAGVTQTPRYLIKTRGQQVTLSCSPISGHRSVSWYQQTPGQGLQFLFEYFSETQRNKGNFPGRFSGRQFSNSRSEMNVSTLELGDSALYLCASSSPGQGVAEAFFGQGTRLTVV.

The chain recombines TRBV11-2 with TRBJ1-5; 8 positions match TRBD1. This CDR3 spans 14 amino acids. Germline values: CDR1 SGHAT, CDR2 FQNNGV. The J segment lost 6 bases and the V segment lost 5 bases, leaving 6 bases of the junction unmatched. This CDR3 reads CASSPDRVGQPQHF. The CDR3 DNA is TGTGCCAGCAGCCCGGACAGGGTTGGTCAGCCCCAGCATTTT.

The chain links TRBV6-6 to TRBJ2-7; 9 bases align to TRBD1. This CDR3 is 16 amino acids long. J was trimmed by 3 bases and V by 2 bases; bases with no gene match: 8. Germline V CDR1 and CDR2: MNHNY, SVGAGI (reference sequence). The CDR3 region is CASSYVGQGFLYEQYF. The CDR3 DNA reads TGTGCCAGCAGTTACGTTGGACAGGGGTTTCTCTACGAGCAGTACTTC.

This clone has a single count. The J gene is TRBJ2-5, the V gene TRBV27; perhaps TRBD2 as D (6 bases). This CDR3 is built from 16 residues. Germline V gene sequence: CDR1 MNHEY, CDR2 SMNVEV (reference sequence). V lost 2 bases and J 0 bases, leaving 13 bases between the germline ends. Here the CDR3 reads CASSLVAARYQETQYF. As DNA, the CDR3 is TGTGCCAGCAGTTTAGTAGCGGCAAGGTACCAAGAGACCCAGTACTTC.

V and J are TRBV6-1 and TRBJ2-7; TRBD1 might be the D (5 bases). Trimming pared 8 bases from V and 2 bases from J, leaving 10 bases between. This CDR3 spans 12 amino acids. Looked up from germline, CDR1 is MNHNS and CDR2 is SASEGT. The CDR3 loop reads CASDKGTYEQYF. Here the CDR3 DNA reads TGTGCCAGCGACAAGGGGACCTACGAGCAGTACTTC.